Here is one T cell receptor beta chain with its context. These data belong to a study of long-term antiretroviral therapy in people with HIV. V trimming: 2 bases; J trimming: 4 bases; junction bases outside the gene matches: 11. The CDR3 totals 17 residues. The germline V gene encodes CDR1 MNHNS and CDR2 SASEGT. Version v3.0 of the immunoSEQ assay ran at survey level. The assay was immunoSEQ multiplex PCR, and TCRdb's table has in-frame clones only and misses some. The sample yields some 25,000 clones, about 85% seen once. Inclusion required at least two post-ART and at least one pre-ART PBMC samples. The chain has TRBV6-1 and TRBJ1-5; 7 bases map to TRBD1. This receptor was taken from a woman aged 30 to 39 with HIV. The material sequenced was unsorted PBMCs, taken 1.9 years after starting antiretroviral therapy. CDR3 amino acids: CASSEKARGSWNQPQHF. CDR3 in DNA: TGTGCCAGCAGTGAAAAAGCCAGGGGGTCTTGGAATCAGCCCCAGCATTTT.